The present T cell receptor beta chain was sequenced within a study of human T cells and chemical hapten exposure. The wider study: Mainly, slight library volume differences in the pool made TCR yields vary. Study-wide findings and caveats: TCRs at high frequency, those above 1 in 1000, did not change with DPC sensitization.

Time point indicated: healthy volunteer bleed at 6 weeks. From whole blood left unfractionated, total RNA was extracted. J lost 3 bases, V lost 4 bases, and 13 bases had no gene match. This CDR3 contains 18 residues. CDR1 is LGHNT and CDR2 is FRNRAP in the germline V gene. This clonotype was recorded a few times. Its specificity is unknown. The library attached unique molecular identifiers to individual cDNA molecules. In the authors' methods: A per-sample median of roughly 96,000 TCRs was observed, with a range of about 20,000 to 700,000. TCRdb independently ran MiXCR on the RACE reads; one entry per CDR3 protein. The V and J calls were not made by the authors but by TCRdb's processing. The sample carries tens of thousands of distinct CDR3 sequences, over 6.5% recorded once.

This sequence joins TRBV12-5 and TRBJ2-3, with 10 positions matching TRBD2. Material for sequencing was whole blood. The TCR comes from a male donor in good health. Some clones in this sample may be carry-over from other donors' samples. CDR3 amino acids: CASGSPQRGGRGTDTQYF. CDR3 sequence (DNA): TGTGCTAGTGGTTCGCCCCAGCGGGGGGGCCGGGGAACAGATACGCAGTATTTT.